These 25 T cell receptor beta chains share one sample of origin, sequenced in a study of cytomegalovirus exposure and HLA in healthy donors. Both 60 Vbeta primers and 13 Jbeta primers went into the PCR. Produced via immunoSEQ multiplex PCR; TCRdb's table is partial and in-frame only. This sample has some 210,000 clones, with more than 75% found just once. Sequenced input: PBMCs. The origin of the receptors is a man between 25 and 39 years old in good health and CMV-seronegative.

The chain is built from TRBV19 and TRBJ2-5; 14 nucleotides match TRBD2. The CDR3 consists of 21 residues. Germline CDR1 and CDR2: LNHDA and SQIVND (reference sequence). With 5 bases clipped from V and 2 bases from J, the junction kept 19 bases outside the gene matches. DNA of the CDR3: TGTGCCAGTAGTGTGGGACTAGCGGGAGTGGATTTTTTTTCGGGGCAAGAGACCCAGTACTTC. This sequence encodes CASSVGLAGVDFFSGQETQYF.

This chain connects TRBV19 to TRBJ2-1; TRBD2 matches 13 bases. Germline CDR1 LNHDA, CDR2 SQIVND (reference sequence). The CDR3 runs 16 residues. J gave up 10 bases and V 5 bases, and 11 bases lay outside the gene matches. The CDR3: CASSPPTSGRAREQFF. In DNA form, the CDR3 reads TGTGCCAGTAGTCCGCCAACTAGCGGGAGGGCCAGGGAGCAGTTCTTC.

The V and J genes are TRBV14 and TRBJ2-7, with 8 bases aligning to TRBD1. This CDR3 comprises 16 residues. J gave up 4 bases and V 4 bases, and 12 bases lay outside the gene matches. The germline gives CDR1 SGHDN, CDR2 FVKESK. The CDR3 loop reads CASSLTLGQGAYEQYF. The CDR3 DNA reads TGTGCCAGCAGCCTTACTCTAGGTCAGGGGGCATACGAGCAGTACTTC.

This clone was detected once. This chain joins TRBV6-1 and TRBJ2-1; 7 bases line up with TRBD2. Germline lookup yields CDR1 MNHNS and CDR2 SASEGT. V gave up 3 bases and J gave up 9 bases; unmatched junction bases: 2. The CDR3 has 12 residues. The CDR3 DNA follows: TGTGCCAGCAGTGACTCGGGGGGTGAGCAGTTCTTC. Translating gives CASSDSGGEQFF.

The gene calls are TRBV18 and TRBJ1-2; D remains unclear. The CDR3 has 14 residues. The V end lost 2 bases, the J end lost 3 bases, and 10 bases lay between the germline ends. The germline gives CDR1 KGHSH, CDR2 LQKENI. In DNA, the CDR3 is TGTGCCAGCTCACCAGCGAGCTTAGACTATGGCTACACCTTC. This sequence encodes CASSPASLDYGYTF.

The chain has TRBV11-2 and TRBJ1-1, with D tentatively TRBD1 (6 bases). Germline V CDR1 and CDR2: SGHAT, FQNNGV. The germline V and J ends were trimmed by 10 bases and 5 bases, with 23 bases remaining between them. The CDR3 has 15 amino acids. Written as DNA, the CDR3 is TGTGCCACCAAGCGGCTTACAGGGAAGGGAACTGAAGCTTTCTTT. It specifies CATKRLTGKGTEAFF.

The chain joins TRBV15 to TRBJ1-2, with 11 bases aligning to TRBD1. CDR1 is LNHNV, CDR2 YYDKDF, per germline (reference sequence). The CDR3 covers 18 residues. Trimming took 2 bases from V and 3 from J; bases not matched to a gene: 11. The CDR3 region is CATSRLPPGQGGDYGYTF. Written as DNA, the CDR3 is TGTGCCACCAGCAGACTCCCTCCGGGACAGGGGGGGGACTATGGCTACACCTTC.

V usage is TRBV7-8 and J usage is TRBJ1-1, with D uncertain. The germline V gene encodes CDR1 SGHVS and CDR2 FQNEAQ. The CDR3 covers 14 residues. Trimming left V 4 bases short and J 4 bases short, with 13 bases between. CDR3 loop: CASSSWEAGTEAFF. DNA for the CDR3: TGTGCCAGCAGCTCTTGGGAGGCGGGCACTGAAGCTTTCTTT.

The chain carries TRBV28 and TRBJ1-2, with 7 positions matching TRBD1. Losses at the gene ends were 6 bases for V and 4 bases for J; bases not matched to a gene: 5. In germline, CDR1 is MDHEN, CDR2 SYDVKM. This CDR3 has 13 amino acids. The CDR3 coding sequence is TGTGCCAGCAGGCTACAGGGGATCTATGGCTACACCTTC. Amino acids: CASRLQGIYGYTF.

V usage is TRBV30 and J usage is TRBJ1-1; 8 positions match TRBD1. The CDR3 covers 11 residues. V gave up 3 bases and J gave up 8 bases; unmatched junction bases: 2. Looked up from germline, CDR1 is GTSNPN and CDR2 is SVGIG (reference sequence). CDR3 coding DNA: TGTGCCTGGAGACGACAGGGGGAAGCTTTCTTT. It yields the protein CAWRRQGEAFF.

This chain connects TRBV19 to TRBJ2-1; D unclear. The CDR3 totals 14 residues. Trimming took 4 bases from V and 2 from J, leaving 9 bases between them. Germline V gene lookup returns CDR1 LNHDA and CDR2 SQIVND (reference sequence). The DNA for the CDR3 is TGTGCCAGTAGTACAGTCCTTCCCTACAATGAGCAGTTCTTC. The encoded protein is CASSTVLPYNEQFF.

As concerns this clone: A junction boundary mismatches the germline segment, possibly from a read error. The chain has TRBV7-9 and TRBJ1-2; TRBD1 aligns across 7 bases. The CDR3 length is 12 residues. Germline assignment: CDR1 SEHNR and CDR2 FQNEAQ (reference sequence). The CDR3 DNA follows: TGTTCCAGCAGCCGACAGGGTTCAGGCTACACCTTC. It is translated as CSSSRQGSGYTF.

The rearrangement links TRBV6-5 to TRBJ1-4, with D tentatively TRBD1 (6 bases). With 6 bases removed from V and 7 bases from J, the gap between germline ends came to 15 bases. Germline loops: CDR1 MNHEY, CDR2 SVGAGI. The CDR3 totals 14 residues. The CDR3 DNA sequence: TGTGCCAGCAGCCTCAGGGGAGTTGGTGAAAAACTGTTTTTT. Protein sequence: CASSLRGVGEKLFF.

The chain uses TRBV5-1 and TRBJ2-5; 9 bases are a match to TRBD2. V was clipped by 0 bases and J by 1 base; unmatched bases: 7. This CDR3 is built from 17 residues. Per germline, CDR1 SGHRS and CDR2 YFSETQ. The CDR3 nucleotides read TGCGCCAGCAGCTTGGCCGGAAATAGCGGGGGCCAAGAGACCCAGTACTTC. Its translation: CASSLAGNSGGQETQYF. Full variable domain (remainder filled in from reference TRBV5-1 and TRBJ2-5): KAGVTQTPRYLIKTRGQQVTLSCSPISGHRSVSWYQQTPGQGLQFLFEYFSETQRNKGNFPGRFSGRQFSNSRSEMNVSTLELGDSALYLCASSLAGNSGGQETQYFGPGTRLLVL.

The chain uses TRBV5-1 and TRBJ2-3, with a possible D match to TRBD1 (5 bases). The CDR3 is 14 residues long. With 5 bases removed from V and 4 bases from J, the gap between germline ends came to 14 bases. Germline loops: CDR1 SGHRS, CDR2 YFSETQ. The CDR3 DNA is TGCGCCAGCAGACGGACATACTCCGCAGATACGCAGTATTTT. It encodes CASRRTYSADTQYF.

The chain recombines TRBV28 with TRBJ2-7, with D possibly being TRBD2 (7 bases). Trimming pared 6 bases from V and 7 bases from J, leaving 22 bases between. Germline assignment: CDR1 MDHEN and CDR2 SYDVKM. The CDR3 loop spans 15 amino acids. The CDR3 bases are TGTGCCAGCAGGCAACGCTACGGGGGGCCGGGGGAGCAGTACTTC. This translates into CASRQRYGGPGEQYF.

The chain uses TRBV30 and TRBJ1-5; TRBD1 matches at 8 bases. Germline CDR1 reads GTSNPN; CDR2 reads SVGIG (reference sequence). Trimming cost V 2 bases and J 2 bases; bases outside gene matches: 5. CDR3 length: 15 residues. CDR3 in DNA: TGTGCCTGGAGTATCAGGGGGCTGGGCAATCAGCCCCAGCATTTT. This sequence encodes CAWSIRGLGNQPQHF.

The chain joins TRBV5-1 to TRBJ2-1; 7 nucleotides align to TRBD2. This CDR3 region has 15 residues. Per germline, CDR1 SGHRS and CDR2 YFSETQ. With 2 bases clipped from V and 4 bases from J, the junction kept 6 bases outside the gene matches. In DNA form, the CDR3 reads TGCGCCAGCAGCTTTGGCCTAGCGGTTTACAATGAGCAGTTCTTC. Its translation is CASSFGLAVYNEQFF.

The V gene is TRBV5-4, the J gene TRBJ2-3; 10 bases line up with TRBD2. The germline V gene has CDR1 SGHNT and CDR2 YYREEE (reference sequence). This CDR3 is 18 amino acids long. Unmatched junction bases numbered 16, after V lost 2 bases and J lost 7 bases. CDR3 in DNA: TGTGCCAGCAGCTTCCCAGCGGGAGGGCCGGGGGAGGGCTATACGCAGTATTTT. This gives the protein CASSFPAGGPGEGYTQYF.

The CDR3: CASSPGTRSYEQYF. CDR3 in DNA: TGTGCCAGCAGTCCCGGGACACGCTCCTACGAGCAGTACTTC. The chain employs TRBV28 and TRBJ2-7; TRBD1 might be the D (6 bases). V was pared by 5 bases and J by 0 bases, with 11 bases between. There are 14 residues in the CDR3. From germline, CDR1 is MDHEN and CDR2 SYDVKM.

The J gene is TRBJ2-1, the V gene TRBV27, with a weak D call TRBD2 (5 bases). The CDR3 consists of 14 residues. Germline V gene sequence: CDR1 MNHEY, CDR2 SMNVEV (reference sequence). The V end was cut by 6 bases, the J end by 14 bases, with 23 bases between. Written as DNA, the CDR3 is TGTGCCAGCAGCGAAGACGCCCCACACTTCGGGGAGTTCTTC. This sequence encodes CASSEDAPHFGEFF.

The chain combines TRBV9 with TRBJ2-6; D remains unclear. The V gene lost 8 bases and the J gene lost 2 bases, with 14 bases spanning the gap. The germline gives CDR1 SGDLS, CDR2 YYNGEE. The CDR3 is 15 amino acids. The CDR3 loop reads CASTPAQAGANVLTF. The CDR3 nucleotides read TGTGCCAGTACCCCCGCGCAGGCTGGGGCCAACGTCCTGACTTTC.

The rearrangement joins TRBV5-1 to TRBJ1-2; 7 positions match TRBD1. The V and J ends lost 1 base and 8 bases, in that order; junction bases with no gene match: 5. The CDR3 runs 13 residues. CDR1 is SGHRS and CDR2 is YFSETQ in the germline V gene. This chain's CDR3 is CASSLTRGRGYTF. The CDR3 DNA reads TGCGCCAGCAGCTTGACGAGGGGGCGGGGCTACACCTTC.

This clone was detected only once. The J gene is TRBJ2-7, the V gene TRBV29-1; TRBD2 matches 7 bases. The CDR3 is made up of 13 amino acids. Germline V gene sequence: CDR1 SQVTM, CDR2 ANQGSEA. V shed 3 bases and J 4 bases; nucleotides not matched to a gene: 6. The chain's CDR3 is CSVESSGDYEQYF. The CDR3 coding sequence is TGCAGCGTTGAGTCTAGCGGAGATTACGAGCAGTACTTC.

The chain is built from TRBV7-2 and TRBJ1-2; TRBD1 matches 7 bases. This CDR3 is built from 16 residues. Germline V gives CDR1 SGHTA, CDR2 FQGNSA. Unmatched junction bases numbered 13, after V lost 1 base and J lost 8 bases. The CDR3 loop is CASSLVRGGAVRGYTF. The CDR3, as DNA: TGTGCCAGCAGCTTAGTCCGAGGGGGCGCAGTCAGGGGCTACACCTTC.